This T cell receptor (beta chain) is from a study of identical twins (dated by TCRdb to about 2016). Notes on the research overall: To test whether fetal clonotypes persist, the study used deep sequencing on TCR alpha and beta repertoires from monozygotic twins, unrelated adults of various ages, and cord blood. Replicate twin experiments were performed at different times using different library preparation protocols to rule out contamination. The research as a whole found: The excess sharing between twins in beta out-of-frame sequences was weaker because fewer shared sequences reduced the signal-to-noise ratio. Abundant cord blood beta clonotypes had fewer insertions, young adult naive repertoires showed a similar but weaker trend, and memory repertoires showed no such trend. Zero-insertion analyses could be partly confounded by invariant T cells such as MAIT and iNKT, although diverse VJ usage argued against such confounding for most clonotypes. Recombination models systematically underestimated out-of-frame TCR alpha sharing in monozygotic twins but agreed with sharing between unrelated individuals. Because the same donors could not be followed over many years, conclusions were based on cross-sectional statistical analysis. Compared with coincidental sharing between unrelated individuals, out-of-frame TCR alpha sequences shared between twins had an excess of sequences with low generation probability.

As for this clonotype: Its antigen is still unknown. It has no much larger one-base neighbor in the sample; base qualities were not kept.

Every donor in the study was a healthy Caucasian. Miltenyi CD45RO+ enrichment and human naive T-cell isolation kits were used to isolate memory (CD45RO+) and naive T cells from PBMC. Receptor libraries were prepared by 5' RACE. The data were produced on an Illumina HiSeq 2000. A universal primer binding site was added through template switching, and the final cDNA carried a unique molecular identifier so that TCR cDNA molecules could be counted accurately. First-strand cDNA for TCR alpha and beta chains was synthesized from specific primers in the conserved constant-segment region. Each cDNA library was double barcoded, with a SMART-Mk sample barcode plus Illumina barcodes, to control for contamination. TruSeq adapter sequences along with Illumina sample barcodes were introduced in two successive PCR steps. The TCR alpha and beta cDNA libraries were sequenced on the Illumina HiSeq platform using custom primers. In the paper's pipeline: Unique molecular identifiers were extracted from raw reads with MiGEC, and CDR3 positions were determined with MiXCR. Recombination models were inferred per individual with the repgenHMM and IGoR tools using an EM algorithm. Shared clonotypes were analyzed with the tcR package in R, and sharing was normalized by the product of cloneset sizes. Out-of-frame nonproductive sequences were analyzed to study raw recombination free of thymic and clonal selection effects. TCRdb ran its own pipeline on the public reads, namely fastp trimming at Q25 and MiXCR clone calling, and kept in-frame beta chains. Each CDR3 protein gets just one entry, which takes the most common genes and DNA from the rows behind it. The V and J calls, along with clone size, are taken from TCRdb and not from the paper's own processing. This sample gives approximately 240,000 distinct CDR3 sequences in total; around 15% of them show up just once. The leading ten clones occupy about 9% of the sample.

Including cysteine and phenylalanine, the CDR3 has 15 amino acids. CDR3 DNA is the only sequence kept; it has 45 bases, read in frame from the first base. The junction shows trimming of 4 bases on V and 1 base on J, plus 14 bases between the germline ends. Taken from the germline V gene, the CDR1 and CDR2 loops are SGDLS and YYNGEE. The sample taken for sequencing was memory (CD45RO+) T cells sorted from blood. The cell subset or site tag for this specimen amounts to: CD45RO+ enriched T cells. In this chain, TRBV9 is recombined with TRBJ1-1; no D gene can be assigned with confidence. The sequence came from a woman younger than 30 in good health. The CDR3 reads CASSTRGGENTEAFF. The sequenced DNA is TGTGCCAGCAGCACCCGAGGCGGGGAGAACACTGAAGCTTTCTTT.